This is a list of T cell receptor beta chains from one sample in a study of blood T cell repertoires in COVID-19. This table comes from immunoSEQ multiplex PCR, and its TCRdb copy is limited to in-frame clones, with some not included. The sample shows about 190,000 clones, about 83% of them seen only once. Sequencing was done on a sample of peripheral blood. These receptor sequences come from an older woman with active or convalescent COVID-19. CDR3s include the opening cysteine and the closing phenylalanine or tryptophan. The D gene is left open where the match is weak. Only part of the rows carry a size: once, few, many, or a class if the clone is expanded.

TRBJ1-3 | - | TRBV30 | - | TGTGCCTGGAAGCGGTCAGTCTACTCTGGAAACACCATATATTTT | CAWKRSVYSGNTIYF
TRBJ2-7 | - | TRBV7-9 | TRBD2 | TGTGCCAGCAGCCCGGAGACTAGCGGGAGAAGGAGGTCGAACGAGCAGTACTTC | CASSPETSGRRRSNEQYF
TRBJ2-2 | - | TRBV18 | - | TGTGCCAGCTCACCACAACGGGGACAACTGTTTTTT | CASSPQRGQLFF
TRBJ2-5 | - | TRBV3-1/TRBV3-2 | - | TGTGCCAGCAGCCAATCCGTAGAGACCCAGTACTTC | CASSQSVETQYF
TRBJ1-4 | - | TRBV3-1/TRBV3-2 | - | TGTGCCAGCAGCCCCCACACAACCCCAAATGAAAAACTGTTTTTT | CASSPHTTPNEKLFF
TRBJ2-3 | - | TRBV4-2 | - | TGTGCCAGCAGCCAAGAAGGGGGGCTAGCGGCAGATACGCAGTATTTT | CASSQEGGLAADTQYF
TRBJ1-2 | few | TRBV3-1/TRBV3-2 | - | TGTGCCAGCAGCCATTTCCTTCGGGACTATGGCTACACCTTC | CASSHFLRDYGYTF
TRBJ2-1 | - | TRBV11-3 | - | TGTGCCAGCAGCTTAATAGGGAGTGAGCAGTTCTTC | CASSLIGSEQFF
TRBJ1-3 | few | TRBV5-1 | - | TGCGCCAGCAGCCCGGGACACATGTACTCTGGAAACACCATATATTTT | CASSPGHMYSGNTIYF
TRBJ1-1 | few | TRBV10-3 | - | TGTGCCATCAGTGAAAGGCCAGCTGAGGACACTGAAGCTTTCTTT | CAISERPAEDTEAFF
TRBJ2-3 | - | TRBV19 | - | TGTGCCAGTAGCTCTCTAATGGATACGCAGTATTTT | CASSSLMDTQYF
TRBJ1-3 | - | TRBV5-1 | TRBD1 | TGCGCCAGCAGCGGAGGGGGCTCCACCTCTGGAAACACCATATATTTT | CASSGGGSTSGNTIYF
TRBJ1-2 | - | TRBV7-2 | - | TGTGCCAGCAGCCCCGGTCGGGTCAGCTATGGCTACACCTTC | CASSPGRVSYGYTF
TRBJ1-4 | - | TRBV5-5 | TRBD1 | TGTGCCAGCAGCTTGGGGGACAGGGGGCTCGGTGAAAAACTGTTTTTT | CASSLGDRGLGEKLFF
TRBJ2-7 | - | TRBV12-3/TRBV12-4 | - | TGTGCCAGCAGTTTACGACAGATCGACGAGCAGTACTTC | CASSLRQIDEQYF
TRBJ2-5 | - | TRBV5-1 | - | TGCGCCAGCAGCTTGGGCGGTACTCAAGAGACCCAGTACTTC | CASSLGGTQETQYF
TRBJ1-2 | - | TRBV6-5 | - | TGTGCCAGCAGTCCCCATGGGGCAGAATATGGCTACACCTTC | CASSPHGAEYGYTF
TRBJ1-1 | few | TRBV6-2/TRBV6-3 | - | TGTGCCAGCAGCACACGTGACAGGATGAACACTGAAGCTTTCTTT | CASSTRDRMNTEAFF
TRBJ1-3 | - | TRBV5-5 | - | TGTGCCAGCAGCTCCGGAGCACCCGGAAACACCATATATTTT | CASSSGAPGNTIYF
TRBJ1-1 | - | TRBV18 | TRBD1 | TGTGCCAGCTCACCCGACAGGGGAGTCACTGAAGCTTTCTTT | CASSPDRGVTEAFF
TRBJ2-2 | - | TRBV19 | TRBD1 | TGTGCCAGCACCGGGTGGGGGACAGGGGGCACCGGGGAGCTGTTTTTT | CASTGWGTGGTGELFF
TRBJ2-3 | - | TRBV2 | - | TGTGCCAGCACAGGGCTTTCGTATGCCACAGATACGCAGTATTTT | CASTGLSYATDTQYF
TRBJ1-2 | - | TRBV5-6 | TRBD1 | TGTGCCAGCAGCAGGACAGGGGGCGCCCCGGACTATGGCTACACCTTC | CASSRTGGAPDYGYTF
TRBJ2-5 | - | TRBV6-1 | TRBD2 | TGTGCCAGCAGTGAGCGTACGCCGGGACTAGCGGGAGCGGAGACCCAGTACTTC | CASSERTPGLAGAETQYF
TRBJ1-2 | - | TRBV29-1 | TRBD1 | TGCAGCTTAGACAGGGGAGGAAACTATGGCTACACCTTC | CSLDRGGNYGYTF
TRBJ1-1 | - | TRBV6-5 | - | TGTGCCAGCAGCCGTACCTACAGCATGAACACTGAAGCTTTCTTT | CASSRTYSMNTEAFF
TRBJ1-2 | few | TRBV3-1/TRBV3-2 | - | TGTGCCAGCAGCCGGGACACACAGACGAAAGGCTACACCTTC | CASSRDTQTKGYTF
TRBJ2-3 | - | TRBV5-1 | - | TGCGCCAGCAGCTGGCCCATTAGCGCGGGCACAGATACGCAGTATTTT | CASSWPISAGTDTQYF
TRBJ1-2 | - | TRBV7-2 | TRBD1 | TGTGCCAGCAGCTCCACTGGACAGGGGGCGAATGGCTACACCTTC | CASSSTGQGANGYTF
TRBJ2-1 | - | TRBV28 | - | TGTGCCAGCAGTTTCCTCGCGGAGAGCTCCTACAATGAGCAGTTCTTC | CASSFLAESSYNEQFF
TRBJ2-7 | - | TRBV3-1/TRBV3-2 | - | TGTGCCAGCAGCCTCTTTAGCGTGCCCGTCTACGAGCAGTACTTC | CASSLFSVPVYEQYF
TRBJ2-5 | - | TRBV5-1 | - | TGCGCCAGCAGCTTTCCGTACCAGGAGACCCAGTACTTC | CASSFPYQETQYF
TRBJ2-1 | - | TRBV2 | TRBD2 | TGTGCCAGCAGCCTAGCGGGAGGACGTCCGGAAAATGAGCAGTTCTTC | CASSLAGGRPENEQFF
TRBJ1-4 | - | TRBV3-1/TRBV3-2 | TRBD1 | TGTGCCAGCAGCCACCGACAGGGTGCTAATGAAAAACTGTTTTTT | CASSHRQGANEKLFF
TRBJ1-5 | - | TRBV15 | TRBD1 | TGTGCCACCAGCAGAGGGGACAGCCTTAGCAATCAGCCCCAGCATTTT | CATSRGDSLSNQPQHF
TRBJ2-7 | few | TRBV6-5 | - | TGTGCCAGCCCCCGGGAAGGCCCCCCCTACGAGCAGTACTTC | CASPREGPPYEQYF
TRBJ2-3 | - | TRBV19 | - | TGTGCCAGTACTAAGAGAGGGATAGATACGCAGTATTTT | CASTKRGIDTQYF
TRBJ2-5 | - | TRBV27 | - | TGTGCCAGCAGAGAGAGACTACAAGAGACCCAGTACTTC | CASRERLQETQYF
TRBJ2-7 | - | TRBV19 | TRBD1 | TGTGCCAGTACCCCGGGACAGGGAGCCCGCGAGCAGTACTTC | CASTPGQGAREQYF